This entry describes one T cell receptor (beta chain). Produced via immunoSEQ multiplex PCR; TCRdb's table is partial and in-frame only. The sample contains fewer than 350,000 clones, more than 75% of which appear only once. The data stem from a study of blood T cell repertoires in COVID-19. Trimming stripped 6 bases from V and 3 bases from J, with 14 bases between. This CDR3 contains 14 residues. In germline, CDR1 is SEHNR, CDR2 FQNEAQ (reference sequence). Specimen: peripheral blood. The chain employs TRBV7-9 and TRBJ1-1, with unresolved D. This receptor was identified in a woman aged 30 to 39 who had recovered from COVID-19. The CDR3, as DNA: TGTGCCAGCAGGATTATTAGGACTTACACTGAAGCTTTCTTT. It is translated as CASRIIRTYTEAFF. Full variable domain (outside the CDR3, taken from reference TRBV7-9 and TRBJ1-1): DTGVSQNPRHKITKRGQNVTFRCDPISEHNRLYWYRQTLGQGPEFLTYFQNEAQLEKSRLLSDRFSAERPKGSFSTLEIQRTEQGDSAMYLCASRIIRTYTEAFFGQGTRLTVV.